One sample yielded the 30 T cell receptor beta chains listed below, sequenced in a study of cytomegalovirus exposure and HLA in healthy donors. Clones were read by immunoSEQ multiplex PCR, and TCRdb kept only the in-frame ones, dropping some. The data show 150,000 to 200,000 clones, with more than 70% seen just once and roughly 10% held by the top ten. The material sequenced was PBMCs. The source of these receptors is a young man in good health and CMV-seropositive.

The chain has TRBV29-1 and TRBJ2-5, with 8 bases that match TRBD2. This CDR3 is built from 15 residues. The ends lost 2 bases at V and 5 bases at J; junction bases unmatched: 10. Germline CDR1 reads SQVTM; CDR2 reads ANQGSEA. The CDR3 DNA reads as TGCAGCGTTGAACCGAGCGGGAGCAGTCGGGAGACCCAGTACTTC. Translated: CSVEPSGSSRETQYF.

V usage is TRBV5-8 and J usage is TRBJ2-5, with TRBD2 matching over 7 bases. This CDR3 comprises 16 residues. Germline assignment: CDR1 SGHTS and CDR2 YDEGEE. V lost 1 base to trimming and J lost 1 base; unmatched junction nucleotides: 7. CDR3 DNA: TGTGCCAGCAGCTTGAGGGGAGGGAATCTCCAAGAGACCCAGTACTTC. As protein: CASSLRGGNLQETQYF.

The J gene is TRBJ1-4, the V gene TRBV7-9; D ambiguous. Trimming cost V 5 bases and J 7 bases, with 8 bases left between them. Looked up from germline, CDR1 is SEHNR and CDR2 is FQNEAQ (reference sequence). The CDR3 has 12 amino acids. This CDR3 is CASSPFGEKLFF. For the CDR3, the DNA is TGTGCCAGCAGCCCCTTCGGTGAAAAACTGTTTTTT.

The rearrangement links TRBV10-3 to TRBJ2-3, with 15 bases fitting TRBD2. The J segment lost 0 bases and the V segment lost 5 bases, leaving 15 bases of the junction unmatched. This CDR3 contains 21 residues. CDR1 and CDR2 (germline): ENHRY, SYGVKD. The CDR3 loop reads CAISISPGLAGGDISTDTQYF. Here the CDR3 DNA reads TGTGCCATCAGTATCAGCCCGGGACTAGCGGGGGGCGACATAAGCACAGATACGCAGTATTTT.

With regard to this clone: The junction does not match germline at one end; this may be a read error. This CDR3 is CASSVEPGESQYF. CDR3 DNA: TGTGCCAGCAGCGTAGAACCGGGAGAGTCCCAGTACTTC. The genes are TRBV9 and TRBJ2-5, with a weak D call TRBD2 (6 bases). The CDR3 consists of 13 residues. Per the germline V gene, CDR1 is SGDLS and CDR2 is YYNGEE.

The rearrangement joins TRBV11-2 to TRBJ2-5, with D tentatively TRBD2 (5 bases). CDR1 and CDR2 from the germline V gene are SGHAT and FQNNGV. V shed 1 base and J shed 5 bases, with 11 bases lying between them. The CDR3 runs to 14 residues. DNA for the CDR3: TGTGCCAGCAGCTTAGGGGGTGGGAGCGAGACCCAGTACTTC. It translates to CASSLGGGSETQYF.

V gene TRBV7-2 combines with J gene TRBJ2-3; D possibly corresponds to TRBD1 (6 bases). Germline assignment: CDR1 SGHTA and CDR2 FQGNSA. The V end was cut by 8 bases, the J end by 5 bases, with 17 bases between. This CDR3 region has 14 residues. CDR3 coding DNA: TGTGCCAGCCGTCCGCCAGGGGCGGTAGATACGCAGTATTTT. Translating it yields CASRPPGAVDTQYF. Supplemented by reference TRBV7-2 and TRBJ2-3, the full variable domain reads GAGVSQSPSNKVTEKGKDVELRCDPISGHTALYWYRQSLGQGLEFLIYFQGNSAPDKSGLPSDRFSAERTGGSVSTLTIQRTQQEDSAVYLCASRPPGAVDTQYFGPGTRLTVL.

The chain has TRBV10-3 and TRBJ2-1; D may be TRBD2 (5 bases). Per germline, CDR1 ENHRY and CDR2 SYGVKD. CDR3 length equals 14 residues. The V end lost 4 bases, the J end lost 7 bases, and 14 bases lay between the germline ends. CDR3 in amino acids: CAISGGVEVNEQFF. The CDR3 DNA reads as TGTGCCATCAGTGGGGGAGTAGAGGTGAATGAGCAGTTCTTC.

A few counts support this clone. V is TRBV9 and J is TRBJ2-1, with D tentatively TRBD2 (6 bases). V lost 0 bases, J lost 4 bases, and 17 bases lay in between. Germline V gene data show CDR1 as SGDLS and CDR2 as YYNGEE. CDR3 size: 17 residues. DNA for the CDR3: TGTGCCAGCAGCGTAGCTGGGGCGGGATATTGGTACAATGAGCAGTTCTTC. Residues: CASSVAGAGYWYNEQFF.

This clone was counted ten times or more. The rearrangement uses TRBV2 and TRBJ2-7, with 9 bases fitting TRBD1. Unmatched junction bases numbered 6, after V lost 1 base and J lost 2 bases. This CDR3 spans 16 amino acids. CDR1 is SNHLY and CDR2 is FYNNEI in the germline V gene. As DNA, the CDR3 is TGTGCCAGCAGTGAAGGATGGGGGACAGGGACCTACGAGCAGTACTTC. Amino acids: CASSEGWGTGTYEQYF.

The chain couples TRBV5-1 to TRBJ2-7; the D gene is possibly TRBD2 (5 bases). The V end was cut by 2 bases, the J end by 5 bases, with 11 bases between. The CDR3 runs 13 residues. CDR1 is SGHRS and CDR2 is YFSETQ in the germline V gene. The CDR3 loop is CASSLGGVDEQYF. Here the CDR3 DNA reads TGCGCCAGCAGCTTAGGAGGCGTCGACGAGCAGTACTTC.

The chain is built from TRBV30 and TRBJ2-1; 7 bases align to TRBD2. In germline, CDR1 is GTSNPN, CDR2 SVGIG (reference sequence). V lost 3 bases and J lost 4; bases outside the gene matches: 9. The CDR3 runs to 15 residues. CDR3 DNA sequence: TGTGCCTGGAGCTTCTTCCGGGGGGATTACAATGAGCAGTTCTTC. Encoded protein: CAWSFFRGDYNEQFF. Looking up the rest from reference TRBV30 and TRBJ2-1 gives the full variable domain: SQTIHQWPATLVQPVGSPLSLECTVEGTSNPNLYWYRQAAGRGLQLLFYSVGIGQISSEVPQNLSASRPQDRQFILSSKKLLLSDSGFYLCAWSFFRGDYNEQFFGPGTRLTVL.

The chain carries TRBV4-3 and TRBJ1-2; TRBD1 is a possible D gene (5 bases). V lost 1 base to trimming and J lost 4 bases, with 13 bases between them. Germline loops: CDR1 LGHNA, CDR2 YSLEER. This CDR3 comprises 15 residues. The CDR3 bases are TGCGCCAGCAGCCAAGCAGGGCAGCCCCTCTATGGCTACACCTTC. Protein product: CASSQAGQPLYGYTF.

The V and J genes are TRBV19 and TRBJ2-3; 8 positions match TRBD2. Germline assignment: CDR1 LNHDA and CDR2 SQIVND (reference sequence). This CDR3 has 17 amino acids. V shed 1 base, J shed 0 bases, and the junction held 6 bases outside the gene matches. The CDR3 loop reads CASSIGRGGRSTDTQYF. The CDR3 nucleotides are TGTGCCAGTAGTATAGGGCGGGGCGGGAGGAGCACAGATACGCAGTATTTT.

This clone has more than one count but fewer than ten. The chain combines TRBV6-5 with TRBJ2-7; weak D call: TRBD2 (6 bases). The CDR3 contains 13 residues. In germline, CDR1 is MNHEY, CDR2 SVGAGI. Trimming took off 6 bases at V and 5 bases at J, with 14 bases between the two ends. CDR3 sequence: CASSRRERDEQYF. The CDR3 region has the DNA TGTGCCAGCAGCCGCCGGGAGCGTGACGAGCAGTACTTC.

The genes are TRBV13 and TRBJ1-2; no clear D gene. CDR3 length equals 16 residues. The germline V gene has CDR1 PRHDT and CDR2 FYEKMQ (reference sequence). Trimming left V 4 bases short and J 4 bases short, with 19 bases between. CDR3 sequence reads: CASSSPWVEASYGYTF. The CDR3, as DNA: TGTGCCAGCAGCTCCCCCTGGGTAGAAGCGTCCTATGGCTACACCTTC.

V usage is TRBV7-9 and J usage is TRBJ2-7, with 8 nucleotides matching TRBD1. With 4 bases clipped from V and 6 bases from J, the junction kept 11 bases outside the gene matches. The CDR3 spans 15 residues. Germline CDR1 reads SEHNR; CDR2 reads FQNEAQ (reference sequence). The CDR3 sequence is CASSSRPTGAGEQYF. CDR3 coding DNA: TGTGCCAGCAGCTCTCGCCCGACAGGGGCAGGCGAGCAGTACTTC.

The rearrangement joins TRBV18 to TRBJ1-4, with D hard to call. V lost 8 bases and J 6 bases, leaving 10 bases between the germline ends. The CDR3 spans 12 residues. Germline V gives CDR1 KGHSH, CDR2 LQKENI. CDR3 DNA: TGTGCCAGCCTTGGAGGCGATGAAAAACTGTTTTTT. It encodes CASLGGDEKLFF.

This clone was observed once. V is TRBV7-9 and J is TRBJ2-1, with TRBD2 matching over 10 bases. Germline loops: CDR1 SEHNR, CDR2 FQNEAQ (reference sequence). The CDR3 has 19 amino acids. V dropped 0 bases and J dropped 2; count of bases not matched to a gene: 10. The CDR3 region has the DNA TGTGCCAGCAGCTTAGCGATTGACCTACTAGCGGGACCCTACAATGAGCAGTTCTTC. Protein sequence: CASSLAIDLLAGPYNEQFF.

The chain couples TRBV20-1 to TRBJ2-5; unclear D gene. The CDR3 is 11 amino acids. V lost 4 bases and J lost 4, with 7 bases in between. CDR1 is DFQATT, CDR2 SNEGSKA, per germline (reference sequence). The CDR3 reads CSATLGETQYF. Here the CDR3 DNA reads TGCAGTGCTACCCTCGGAGAGACCCAGTACTTC.

In DNA, the CDR3 is TGTGCCAGCAGCTCCGCTCCTGACGGGAACAATGAGCAGTTCTTC. It specifies CASSSAPDGNNEQFF. The chain joins TRBV7-3 to TRBJ2-1; TRBD2 is a possible D gene (5 bases). The CDR3 runs 15 residues. CDR1 is SGHTA, CDR2 FQGTGA, per germline. Trimming took 4 bases from V and 5 from J, leaving 15 bases between them.

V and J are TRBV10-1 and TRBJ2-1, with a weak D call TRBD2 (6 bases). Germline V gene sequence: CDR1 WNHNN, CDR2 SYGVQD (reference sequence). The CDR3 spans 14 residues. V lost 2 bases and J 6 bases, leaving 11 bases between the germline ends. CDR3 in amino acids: CASSEGGAPNEQFF. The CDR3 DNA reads TGCGCCAGCAGTGAGGGCGGGGCTCCCAATGAGCAGTTCTTC.

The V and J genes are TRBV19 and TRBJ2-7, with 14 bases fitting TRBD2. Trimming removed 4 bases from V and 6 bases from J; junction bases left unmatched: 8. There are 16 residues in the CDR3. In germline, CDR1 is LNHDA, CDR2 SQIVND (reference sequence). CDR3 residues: CASSKTSGRAVGEQYF. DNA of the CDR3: TGTGCCAGTAGTAAGACTAGCGGGAGGGCCGTGGGCGAGCAGTACTTC. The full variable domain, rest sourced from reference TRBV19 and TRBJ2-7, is DGGITQSPKYLFRKEGQNVTLSCEQNLNHDAMYWYRQDPGQGLRLIYYSQIVNDFQKGDIAEGYSVSREKKESFPLTVTSAQKNPTAFYLCASSKTSGRAVGEQYFGPGTRLTVT.

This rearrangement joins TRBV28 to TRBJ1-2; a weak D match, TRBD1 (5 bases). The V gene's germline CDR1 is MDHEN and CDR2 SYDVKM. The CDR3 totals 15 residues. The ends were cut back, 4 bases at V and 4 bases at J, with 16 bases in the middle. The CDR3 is CASSWRDREAYGYTF. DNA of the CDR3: TGTGCCAGCAGTTGGCGAGACAGAGAAGCCTATGGCTACACCTTC.

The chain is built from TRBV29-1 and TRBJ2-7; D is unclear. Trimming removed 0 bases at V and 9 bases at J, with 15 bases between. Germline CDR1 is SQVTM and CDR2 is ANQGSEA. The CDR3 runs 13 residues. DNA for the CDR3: TGCAGCGTTGAAGACCGTGCAGTCCCGGGGCAGTACTTC. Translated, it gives CSVEDRAVPGQYF.

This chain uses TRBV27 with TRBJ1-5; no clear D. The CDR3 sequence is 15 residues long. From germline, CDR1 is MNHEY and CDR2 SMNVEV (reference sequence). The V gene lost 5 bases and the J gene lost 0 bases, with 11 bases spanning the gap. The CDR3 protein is CASSPQVYSNQPQHF. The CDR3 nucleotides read TGTGCCAGCAGTCCGCAGGTTTATAGCAATCAGCCCCAGCATTTT.

The CDR3: CASSSPDKGANEKLFF. The CDR3 DNA sequence: TGCGCCAGCAGCTCTCCTGATAAAGGAGCTAATGAAAAACTGTTTTTT. This sequence joins TRBV5-1 and TRBJ1-4; D not certain. Germline V gene sequence: CDR1 SGHRS, CDR2 YFSETQ. The length of the CDR3 is 16 residues. V dropped 3 bases and J dropped 3 bases, with 15 bases sitting between them. The complete variable domain, with remaining parts taken from reference TRBV5-1 and TRBJ1-4, reads KAGVTQTPRYLIKTRGQQVTLSCSPISGHRSVSWYQQTPGQGLQFLFEYFSETQRNKGNFPGRFSGRQFSNSRSEMNVSTLELGDSALYLCASSSPDKGANEKLFFGSGTQLSVL.

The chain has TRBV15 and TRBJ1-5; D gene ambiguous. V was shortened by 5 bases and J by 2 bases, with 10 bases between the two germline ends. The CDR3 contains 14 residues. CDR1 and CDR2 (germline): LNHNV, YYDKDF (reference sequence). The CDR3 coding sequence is TGTGCCACCAGCGGACTACGGGGCAATCAGCCCCAGCATTTT. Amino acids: CATSGLRGNQPQHF.

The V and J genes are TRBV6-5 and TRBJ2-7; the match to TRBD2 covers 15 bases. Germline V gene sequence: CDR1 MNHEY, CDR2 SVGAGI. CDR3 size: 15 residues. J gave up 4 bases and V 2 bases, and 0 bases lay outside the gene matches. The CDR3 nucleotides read TGTGCCAGCAGTTACGGACTAGCGGGGGGGTACGAGCAGTACTTC. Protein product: CASSYGLAGGYEQYF.

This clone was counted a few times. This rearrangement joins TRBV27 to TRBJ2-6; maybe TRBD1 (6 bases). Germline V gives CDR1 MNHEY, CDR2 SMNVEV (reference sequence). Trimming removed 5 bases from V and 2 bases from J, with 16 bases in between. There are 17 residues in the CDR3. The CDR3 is CASSQGIPAPGANVLTF. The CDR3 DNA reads TGTGCCAGCAGTCAGGGGATTCCCGCCCCTGGGGCCAACGTCCTGACTTTC.